The 9 T cell receptor beta chains given below trace back to one sample, sequenced in a study of blood T cell repertoires in COVID-19. The repertoire was sequenced with immunoSEQ multiplex PCR; TCRdb's copy has only in-frame clones and lacks some. The sample holds roughly 100,000 clones, roughly 79% seen once. The sequenced sample consisted of peripheral blood. Source of these receptors: an elderly man with acute or convalescent COVID-19.

The CDR3 DNA reads as TGTGCCAGCAGTGAAGCGCTGGGACTTAACACTGAAGCTTTCTTT. This translates into CASSEALGLNTEAFF. The gene calls are TRBV2 and TRBJ1-1; perhaps TRBD1 as D (5 bases). There are 15 residues in the CDR3. V dropped 0 bases and J dropped 2 bases, with 10 bases sitting between them. Looked up from germline, CDR1 is SNHLY and CDR2 is FYNNEI.

V usage is TRBV7-8 and J usage is TRBJ2-2, with 10 bases aligning to TRBD2. Germline V CDR1 and CDR2: SGHVS, FQNEAQ. The CDR3 has 17 amino acids. The junction had 11 bases not matched to a gene; V was cut back by 5 bases and J by 5 bases. CDR3 protein: CASSTPRASGSTGELFF. The CDR3 DNA reads as TGTGCCAGCAGCACTCCGAGGGCTAGCGGGAGTACCGGGGAGCTGTTTTTT.

J is TRBJ2-1 and V is TRBV2; TRBD1 matches 9 bases. This CDR3 is 16 amino acids long. With 7 bases clipped from V and 6 bases from J, the junction kept 13 bases outside the gene matches. Germline V gives CDR1 SNHLY, CDR2 FYNNEI. The CDR3: CASTSLGTGYSNEQFF. CDR3 nucleotides: TGTGCCAGCACCTCTCTCGGGACAGGGTACTCCAATGAGCAGTTCTTC.

There are a few counts of this clone. The rearrangement joins TRBV4-1 to TRBJ1-5; D may be TRBD1 (5 bases). The CDR3 runs 17 residues. V lost 2 bases, J lost 0 bases, and 14 bases lay in between. Germline V lookup: CDR1 MGHRA, CDR2 YSYEKL. The CDR3 reads CASSQRFRQNSNQPQHF. For the CDR3, the DNA is TGCGCCAGCAGCCAACGCTTCCGACAGAATAGCAATCAGCCCCAGCATTTT.

The V gene is TRBV5-3, the J gene TRBJ2-7; D is unresolved. TRBV5-3 is recorded as an ORF, its role being uncertain. V was shortened by 1 base and J by 2 bases, with 10 bases between the two germline ends. This CDR3 region has 14 residues. CDR3 sequence: CARSLSQVPYEQYF. CDR3 nucleotide sequence: TGTGCCAGAAGCTTGAGTCAGGTCCCCTACGAGCAGTACTTC.

Only one count was recorded for this clone. The chain recombines TRBV28 with TRBJ2-7; D possibly corresponds to TRBD2 (6 bases). The CDR3 contains 13 residues. The germline gives CDR1 MDHEN, CDR2 SYDVKM. The V and J ends lost 7 bases and 2 bases respectively, with 12 bases between them. The CDR3 sequence is CASTKTSPYEQYF. CDR3 coding DNA: TGTGCCAGCACCAAGACTAGTCCCTACGAGCAGTACTTC.

The V call is TRBV5-1, the J call TRBJ2-5, with TRBD2 matching 13 bases. The V gene end was trimmed by 7 bases and the J gene end by 4 bases; junction bases not matched to a gene: 1. The CDR3 runs 13 residues. From germline, CDR1 is SGHRS and CDR2 YFSETQ. CDR3 nucleotide sequence: TGCGCCAGCGGACTAGCGGGAGCAGAGACCCAGTACTTC. Residues: CASGLAGAETQYF.

This chain links TRBV11-3 with TRBJ2-5; no clear D gene. With 5 bases removed from V and 4 bases from J, the gap between germline ends came to 11 bases. The CDR3 sequence is 13 residues long. CDR1 SGHNT and CDR2 YENEEA come from the germline V gene. The CDR3, as DNA: TGTGCCAGCAGCCCCGGGTTCCCAGAGACCCAGTACTTC. It is translated as CASSPGFPETQYF. Combining the CDR3 with reference TRBV11-3 and TRBJ2-5 gives the whole variable domain EAGVVQSPRYKIIEKKQPVAFWCNPISGHNTLYWYLQNLGQGPELLIRYENEEAVDDSQLPKDRFSAERLKGVDSTLKIQPAELGDSAVYLCASSPGFPETQYFGPGTRLLVL.

The J gene is TRBJ1-1, the V gene TRBV7-9, with 10 bases aligning to TRBD1. This CDR3 spans 14 amino acids. Germline CDR1 is SEHNR and CDR2 is FQNEAQ (reference sequence). V shed 4 bases and J 11 bases; nucleotides not matched to a gene: 10. CDR3 DNA: TGTGCCAGCAGCTCACGGGACAGGGGCCTCGGGGCTTTCTTT. Its translation is CASSSRDRGLGAFF.